The 27 T cell receptor beta chains in this list originate from one sample, sequenced in a study of blood T cell repertoires in COVID-19. The repertoire was sequenced with immunoSEQ multiplex PCR; TCRdb's copy has only in-frame clones and lacks some. The sample records 100,000 or so clones, approximately 76% being singletons. Sequencing input: peripheral blood. These receptors were collected from a woman in her 70s with acute or convalescent COVID-19.

The J gene is TRBJ2-3, the V gene TRBV19; 11 positions match TRBD2. CDR3 length: 16 residues. V dropped 5 bases and J dropped 0; count of bases not matched to a gene: 4. Germline V gene sequence: CDR1 LNHDA, CDR2 SQIVND (reference sequence). CDR3 nucleotides: TGTGCCAGTAGTGCCCTAGCGGGGGGCAGCACAGATACGCAGTATTTT. It encodes CASSALAGGSTDTQYF.

V usage is TRBV12-3 or TRBV12-4 and J usage is TRBJ1-2; D gene uncertain. The ends were cut back, 3 bases at V and 4 bases at J, with 6 bases in the middle. The CDR3 length is 12 residues. The CDR3 loop is CASSFDFYGYTF. The CDR3 DNA is TGTGCCAGCAGTTTCGACTTCTATGGCTACACCTTC.

The J gene is TRBJ2-5, the V gene TRBV19; tentatively, D is TRBD1 (5 bases). V dropped 8 bases and J dropped 1 base, with 14 bases sitting between them. Looked up from germline, CDR1 is LNHDA and CDR2 is SQIVND (reference sequence). CDR3 length: 14 residues. The CDR3 here is CASSSLDSQETQYF. The CDR3 nucleotides read TGTGCCAGTTCCTCCCTCGACAGCCAAGAGACCCAGTACTTC.

The chain carries TRBV6-5 and TRBJ2-3; D may be TRBD2 (5 bases). The germline gives CDR1 MNHEY, CDR2 SVGAGI. This CDR3 comprises 13 residues. The V and J ends lost 2 bases and 6 bases respectively, with 9 bases between them. The CDR3 nucleotides are TGTGCCAGCAGTTACGAGGGAACCGATACGCAGTATTTT. It yields the protein CASSYEGTDTQYF.

The rearrangement uses TRBV30 and TRBJ1-1; 7 bases align to TRBD1. V was clipped by 5 bases and J by 4 bases; unmatched bases: 7. Germline loops: CDR1 GTSNPN, CDR2 SVGIG (reference sequence). This CDR3 is 13 amino acids long. The CDR3 is CAWVQGYSTEAFF. The CDR3 DNA is TGTGCCTGGGTACAGGGGTACAGCACTGAAGCTTTCTTT. The full variable domain, with the rest looked up from reference TRBV30 and TRBJ1-1, is SQTIHQWPATLVQPVGSPLSLECTVEGTSNPNLYWYRQAAGRGLQLLFYSVGIGQISSEVPQNLSASRPQDRQFILSSKKLLLSDSGFYLCAWVQGYSTEAFFGQGTRLTVV.

V usage is TRBV19 and J usage is TRBJ1-2, with 8 bases identical to TRBD1. The V segment lost 10 bases and the J segment 7 bases; nucleotides outside the gene matches: 11. Germline CDR1 is LNHDA and CDR2 is SQIVND (reference sequence). There are 13 residues in the CDR3. The CDR3 DNA reads as TGTGCCACCAGGGGGCAGGGGATGCTTGGCTACACCTTC. Its protein product is CATRGQGMLGYTF.

The chain uses TRBV5-1 and TRBJ1-1; 9 positions agree with TRBD1. This CDR3 is built from 15 residues. With V trimmed by 4 bases and J by 4 bases, 8 bases remained unmatched. Germline values: CDR1 SGHRS, CDR2 YFSETQ. CDR3 in DNA: TGCGCCAGCAGCGGGGGGACAGGGAGGGTCACTGAAGCTTTCTTT. Translation: CASSGGTGRVTEAFF.

This chain joins TRBV6-5 and TRBJ1-3; D is perhaps TRBD1 (5 bases). V lost 8 bases and J lost 7, with 18 bases in between. CDR3 size: 14 residues. Per the germline V gene, CDR1 is MNHEY and CDR2 is SVGAGI. The CDR3 bases are TGTGCCAGCGAGCCGATCGGGGGAGGGAACACCATATATTTT. Its translation is CASEPIGGGNTIYF.

The rearrangement uses TRBV19 and TRBJ1-2, with 8 bases aligning to TRBD1. V was pared by 4 bases and J by 6 bases, with 4 bases of the junction left unmatched. The CDR3 contains 13 residues. Per germline, CDR1 LNHDA and CDR2 SQIVND (reference sequence). CDR3 DNA: TGTGCCAGTAGTACGGGACAGGAGAATGGCTACACCTTC. Protein sequence: CASSTGQENGYTF.

CDR3 region: CASSYSGGRGSNQPQHF. The CDR3 DNA reads as TGTGCCAGCAGTTATAGCGGGGGCCGGGGAAGCAATCAGCCCCAGCATTTT. V and J are TRBV7-2 and TRBJ1-5, with TRBD1 as a possible D gene (6 bases). CDR1 SGHTA and CDR2 FQGNSA come from the germline V gene. The germline V and J ends were trimmed by 6 bases and 1 base, with 19 bases remaining between them. The CDR3 covers 17 residues.

This sequence joins TRBV5-1 and TRBJ2-1; D gene unclear. This CDR3 is 15 amino acids long. V gave up 0 bases and J gave up 2 bases, with 9 bases separating them. CDR1 is SGHRS, CDR2 YFSETQ, per germline. The DNA of the CDR3 is TGCGCCAGCAGCTTGGATCATCCCACCTACAATGAGCAGTTCTTC. Encoded protein: CASSLDHPTYNEQFF.

A single count supports this clone. V and J are TRBV18 and TRBJ2-7; 7 nucleotides match TRBD1. V was clipped by 5 bases and J by 2 bases; unmatched bases: 6. The germline V gene has CDR1 KGHSH and CDR2 LQKENI. The CDR3 covers 14 residues. The CDR3 DNA reads as TGTGCCAGCTCATCTCAGACAGGGACCTACGAGCAGTACTTC. It is translated as CASSSQTGTYEQYF.

The chain joins TRBV4-1 to TRBJ1-4; weak D call: TRBD1 (5 bases). Trimming left V 4 bases short and J 3 bases short, with 21 bases between. CDR1 is MGHRA, CDR2 YSYEKL, per germline. CDR3 length: 18 amino acids. Here the CDR3 DNA reads TGCGCCAGCAGCCCCCCCCTGGAAGGGGTTAGGCCTAATGAAAAACTGTTTTTT. It encodes CASSPPLEGVRPNEKLFF.

There are a few counts of this clone. This chain uses TRBV6-1 with TRBJ2-7; 12 positions match TRBD2. Germline-derived CDR1 and CDR2 are MNHNS and SASEGT. The CDR3 consists of 15 residues. J gave up 4 bases and V 3 bases, and 4 bases lay outside the gene matches. The CDR3 protein is CASSESSGGAYEQYF. The DNA for the CDR3 is TGTGCCAGCAGTGAGTCTAGCGGGGGGGCTTACGAGCAGTACTTC.

The rearrangement joins TRBV6-5 to TRBJ1-5; D perhaps matches TRBD1 (6 bases). Germline CDR1 and CDR2: MNHEY and SVGAGI. The CDR3 extends over 14 amino acids. The V and J ends lost 2 bases and 5 bases respectively, with 10 bases between them. The CDR3 loop reads CASSYVQGYQPQHF. DNA for the CDR3: TGTGCCAGCAGTTACGTACAGGGTTATCAGCCCCAGCATTTT.

The chain couples TRBV5-4 to TRBJ1-2; D is perhaps TRBD1 (5 bases). Germline CDR1 is SGHNT and CDR2 is YYREEE (reference sequence). This CDR3 has 15 residues. V dropped 2 bases and J dropped 4 bases, with 15 bases sitting between them. The CDR3 spells CASSLRTPGAYGYTF. The CDR3 DNA follows: TGTGCCAGCAGCTTAAGGACACCAGGAGCCTATGGCTACACCTTC.

The chain employs TRBV18 and TRBJ1-2; perhaps TRBD1 as D (6 bases). The CDR3 totals 14 residues. V was pared by 3 bases and J by 8 bases, with 16 bases between. Germline lookup yields CDR1 KGHSH and CDR2 LQKENI. CDR3 amino acids: CASSPEGGARGYTF. The CDR3 DNA is TGTGCCAGCTCACCGGAAGGGGGGGCCAGAGGCTACACCTTC.

The chain employs TRBV28 and TRBJ1-4; 9 bases map to TRBD1. The CDR3 has 16 residues. Germline V gene sequence: CDR1 MDHEN, CDR2 SYDVKM. After removal of 6 bases from V and 2 bases from J, the junction contained 7 bases not matched to a gene. In DNA, the CDR3 is TGTGCCAGCAGCACGGGACAGGGATGGACTAATGAAAAACTGTTTTTT. Translating it yields CASSTGQGWTNEKLFF.

The chain links TRBV6-5 to TRBJ2-1; D is unresolved. Trimming took off 6 bases at V and 6 bases at J, with 6 bases between the two ends. The CDR3 runs 11 residues. The germline CDR1 and CDR2 sequences are MNHEY and SVGAGI. CDR3 DNA sequence: TGTGCCAGCAGATCCCGCAATGAGCAGTTCTTC. Amino acids: CASRSRNEQFF.

This clone is a singleton in its sample. The chain has TRBV5-1 and TRBJ1-2, with TRBD1 as a possible D gene (6 bases). The CDR3 loop spans 17 amino acids. Germline loops: CDR1 SGHRS, CDR2 YFSETQ. V shed 0 bases and J shed 2 bases, with 17 bases lying between them. CDR3: CASSLALDRGANYGYTF. The DNA of the CDR3 is TGCGCCAGCAGCTTGGCGCTGGACAGAGGGGCGAACTATGGCTACACCTTC. The full variable domain, in which reference TRBV5-1 and TRBJ1-2 provide the parts outside the CDR3, is KAGVTQTPRYLIKTRGQQVTLSCSPISGHRSVSWYQQTPGQGLQFLFEYFSETQRNKGNFPGRFSGRQFSNSRSEMNVSTLELGDSALYLCASSLALDRGANYGYTFGSGTRLTVV.

V is TRBV30 and J is TRBJ2-7; 12 nucleotides agree with TRBD1. Germline CDR1 is GTSNPN and CDR2 is SVGIG (reference sequence). V shed 2 bases and J 5 bases; nucleotides not matched to a gene: 7. CDR3 length: 15 amino acids. The CDR3 is CAWSPPGQGAHEQYF. DNA of the CDR3: TGTGCCTGGAGTCCCCCGGGACAGGGGGCGCACGAGCAGTACTTC.

Comment on this clone: The junction departs from the called germline gene at one end, perhaps through a read error. The J gene is TRBJ1-5, the V gene TRBV12-3 or TRBV12-4; 9 bases line up with TRBD1. The CDR3 is made up of 12 amino acids. CDR3 sequence: CASSLSGTGPDF. The CDR3 DNA reads as TGTGCCAGCAGTTTATCAGGGACAGGGCCCGATTTT.

The CDR3 protein is CASSYRDRGTYEQYF. As DNA, the CDR3 is TGTGCCAGCAGTTACAGGGACAGGGGAACCTACGAGCAGTACTTC. The chain couples TRBV6-5 to TRBJ2-7, with 10 bases aligning to TRBD1. J was trimmed by 2 bases and V by 2 bases; bases with no gene match: 3. CDR3 length: 15 residues. Germline CDR1 MNHEY, CDR2 SVGAGI.

The chain joins TRBV11-3 to TRBJ2-3; possible D gene TRBD1, 5 bases. Germline CDR1 SGHNT, CDR2 YENEEA. V lost 5 bases, J lost 3 bases, and 12 bases lay in between. This CDR3 is 14 amino acids long. As DNA, the CDR3 is TGTGCCAGCAGCACCAATAGGGGTACAGATACGCAGTATTTT. This sequence encodes CASSTNRGTDTQYF.

The rearrangement links TRBV5-1 to TRBJ2-3; possible D gene TRBD1, 6 bases. Germline V CDR1 and CDR2: SGHRS, YFSETQ. With 5 bases removed from V and 3 bases from J, the gap between germline ends came to 16 bases. There are 15 residues in the CDR3. The CDR3 here is CASRATGFDTDTQYF. DNA of the CDR3: TGCGCCAGCAGAGCCACAGGGTTTGATACAGATACGCAGTATTTT.

CDR3 amino acids: CASSAHRQGSTEAFF. The CDR3 DNA follows: TGTGCCAGCAGCGCCCATCGACAGGGATCGACTGAAGCTTTCTTT. V and J are TRBV9 and TRBJ1-1; 7 nucleotides line up with TRBD1. Germline CDR1 and CDR2: SGDLS and YYNGEE. The CDR3 is 15 residues long. Unmatched junction bases numbered 10, after V lost 3 bases and J lost 5 bases.

The chain combines TRBV19 with TRBJ1-5; D is ambiguous. The germline V gene has CDR1 LNHDA and CDR2 SQIVND (reference sequence). The CDR3 consists of 14 residues. CDR3 nucleotides: TGTGCGGCAGGATCAGTTGATTTCAATCAGCCCCAGCATTTT. Its protein is CAAGSVDFNQPQHF.